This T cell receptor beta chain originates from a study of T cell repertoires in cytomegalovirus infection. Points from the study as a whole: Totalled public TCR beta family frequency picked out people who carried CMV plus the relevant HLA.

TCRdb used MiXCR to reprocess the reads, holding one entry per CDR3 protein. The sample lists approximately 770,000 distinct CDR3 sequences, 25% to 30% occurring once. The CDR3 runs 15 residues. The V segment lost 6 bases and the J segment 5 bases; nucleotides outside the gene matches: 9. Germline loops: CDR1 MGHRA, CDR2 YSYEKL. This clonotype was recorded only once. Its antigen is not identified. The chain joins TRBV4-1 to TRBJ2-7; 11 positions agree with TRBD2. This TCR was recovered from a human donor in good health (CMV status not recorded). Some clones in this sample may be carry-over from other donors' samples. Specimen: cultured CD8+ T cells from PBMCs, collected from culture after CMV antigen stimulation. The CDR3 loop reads CASSPPGTSGHEQYF. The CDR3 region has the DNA TGCGCCAGCAGTCCGCCCGGGACTAGCGGACACGAGCAGTACTTC.